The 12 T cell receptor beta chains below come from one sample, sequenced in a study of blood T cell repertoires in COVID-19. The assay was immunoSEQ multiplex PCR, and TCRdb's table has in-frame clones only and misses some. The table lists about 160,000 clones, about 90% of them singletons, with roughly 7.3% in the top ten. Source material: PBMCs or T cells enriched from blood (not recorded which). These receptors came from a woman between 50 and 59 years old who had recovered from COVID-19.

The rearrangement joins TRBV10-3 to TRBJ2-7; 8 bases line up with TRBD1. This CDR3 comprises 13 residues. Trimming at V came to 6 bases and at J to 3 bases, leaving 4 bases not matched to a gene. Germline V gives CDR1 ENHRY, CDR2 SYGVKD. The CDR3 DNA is TGTGCCATCAGGGACAGGGCCGACTACGAGCAGTACTTC. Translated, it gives CAIRDRADYEQYF.

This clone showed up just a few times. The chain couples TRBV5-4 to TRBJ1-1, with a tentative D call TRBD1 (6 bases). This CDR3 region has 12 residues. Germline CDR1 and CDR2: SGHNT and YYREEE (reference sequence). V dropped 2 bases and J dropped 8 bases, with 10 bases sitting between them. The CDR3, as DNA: TGTGCCAGCAGCTTAGACAGGACCGAAGCTTTCTTT. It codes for CASSLDRTEAFF.

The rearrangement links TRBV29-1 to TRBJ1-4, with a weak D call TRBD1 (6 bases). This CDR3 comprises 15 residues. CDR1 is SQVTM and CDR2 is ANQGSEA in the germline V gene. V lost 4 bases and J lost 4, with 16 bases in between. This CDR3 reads CSVAPQGRGNEKLFF. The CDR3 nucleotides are TGCAGCGTTGCCCCACAGGGTAGGGGTAATGAAAAACTGTTTTTT.

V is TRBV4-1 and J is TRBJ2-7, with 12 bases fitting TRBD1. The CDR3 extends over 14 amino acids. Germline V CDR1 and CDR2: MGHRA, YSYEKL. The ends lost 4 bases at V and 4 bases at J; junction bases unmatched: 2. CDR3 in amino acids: CASSRGQGAYEQYF. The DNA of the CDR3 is TGCGCCAGCAGCCGGGGACAGGGGGCGTACGAGCAGTACTTC.

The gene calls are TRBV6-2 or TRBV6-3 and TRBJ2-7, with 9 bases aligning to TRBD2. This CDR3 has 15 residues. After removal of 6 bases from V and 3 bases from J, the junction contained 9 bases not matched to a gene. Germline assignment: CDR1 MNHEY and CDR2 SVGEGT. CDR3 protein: CASSFSGRYFYEQYF. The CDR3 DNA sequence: TGTGCCAGCAGCTTCAGCGGGAGGTATTTCTACGAGCAGTACTTC.

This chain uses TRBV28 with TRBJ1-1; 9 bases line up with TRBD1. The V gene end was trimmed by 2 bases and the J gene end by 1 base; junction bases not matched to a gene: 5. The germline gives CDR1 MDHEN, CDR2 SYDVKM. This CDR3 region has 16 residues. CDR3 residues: CASSLNPGQGNTEAFF. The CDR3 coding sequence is TGTGCCAGCAGTTTAAATCCGGGACAGGGGAACACTGAAGCTTTCTTT.

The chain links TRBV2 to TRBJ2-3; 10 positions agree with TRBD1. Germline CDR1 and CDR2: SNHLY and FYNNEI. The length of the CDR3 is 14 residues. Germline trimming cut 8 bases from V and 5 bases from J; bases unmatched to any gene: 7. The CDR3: CASSRTGGRDTQYF. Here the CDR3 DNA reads TGTGCCAGCTCCAGGACAGGGGGAAGAGATACGCAGTATTTT. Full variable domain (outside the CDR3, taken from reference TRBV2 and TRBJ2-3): EPEVTQTPSHQVTQMGQEVILRCVPISNHLYFYWYRQILGQKVEFLVSFYNNEISEKSEIFDDQFSVERPDGSNFTLKIRSTKLEDSAMYFCASSRTGGRDTQYFGPGTRLTVL.

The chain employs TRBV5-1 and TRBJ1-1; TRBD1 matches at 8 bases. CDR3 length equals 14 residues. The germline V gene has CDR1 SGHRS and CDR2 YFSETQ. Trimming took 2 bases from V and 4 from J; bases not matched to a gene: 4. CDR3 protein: CASSLQGVPTEAFF. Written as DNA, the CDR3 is TGCGCCAGCAGCTTACAGGGGGTTCCCACTGAAGCTTTCTTT.

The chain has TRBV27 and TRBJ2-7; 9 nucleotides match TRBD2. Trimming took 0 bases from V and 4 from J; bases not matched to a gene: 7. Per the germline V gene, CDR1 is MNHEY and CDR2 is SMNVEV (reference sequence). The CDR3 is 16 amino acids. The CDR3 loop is CASSLSPSGATYEQYF. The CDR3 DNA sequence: TGTGCCAGCAGTTTATCCCCTAGCGGGGCCACTTACGAGCAGTACTTC.

The DNA for the CDR3 is TGTGCCAGCAGCCTGGGACTAGCGAGTGGGACCCAGTACTTC. It codes for CASSLGLASGTQYF. The J gene is TRBJ2-5, the V gene TRBV7-3; 10 nucleotides match TRBD2. The germline gives CDR1 SGHTA, CDR2 FQGTGA. V was pared by 5 bases and J by 7 bases, with 7 bases of the junction left unmatched. The CDR3 totals 14 residues.

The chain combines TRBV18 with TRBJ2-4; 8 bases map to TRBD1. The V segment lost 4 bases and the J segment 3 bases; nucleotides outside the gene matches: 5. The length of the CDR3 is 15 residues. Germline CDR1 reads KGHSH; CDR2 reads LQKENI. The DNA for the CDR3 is TGTGCCAGCTCACTTCGGACAGGGAACAAAAACATTCAGTACTTC. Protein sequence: CASSLRTGNKNIQYF.

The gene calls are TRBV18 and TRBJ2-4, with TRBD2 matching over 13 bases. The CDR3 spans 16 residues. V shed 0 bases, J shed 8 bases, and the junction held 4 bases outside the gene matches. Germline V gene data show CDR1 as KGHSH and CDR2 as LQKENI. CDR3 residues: CASSPPGLAGIDIQYF. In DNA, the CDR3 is TGTGCCAGCTCACCACCGGGACTAGCGGGAATAGACATTCAGTACTTC.